This T cell receptor (beta chain) was captured by sequencing in a study of shared clonotypes between healthy human individuals. Study as a whole: Donors had three CD4 naive, three CD4 memory, two CD8 naive and one CD8 memory plate apiece. Regarding the study as a whole: Non-shared clonotypes had lower generation probabilities than those shared by all four donors.

Terminally differentiated effector memory CD45RA+ cells were excluded from the naive CD8 cells, which were CD45RO-negative and positively selected for CCR7. Regarding this clone: Antigen specificity is unknown.

The CDR3 contains 17 residues. V was shortened by 1 base and J by 0 bases, with 12 bases between the two germline ends. CDR1 and CDR2 from the germline V gene are SEHNR and FQNEAQ (reference sequence). Replicate PCRs for sorted subsets used approximately 220 ng DNA; this equaled around 29,000 T cell genomes. Sequenced by immunoSEQ multiplex PCR; TCRdb stores in-frame clones only, minus some. The repertoire holds nearly 2 million clones, with approximately 95% as singletons. Source material: naive CD8+ T cells sorted from blood. This chain links TRBV7-9 with TRBJ2-2, with unresolved D. The clonotype comes from a man aged 18 to 29 in good health. DNA for the CDR3: TGTGCCAGCAGCTTAGGGCAGACACCCGCGAACACCGGGGAGCTGTTTTTT. This gives the protein CASSLGQTPANTGELFF.